This TCR beta chain emerged from a study of blood T cell repertoires in COVID-19 (TCRdb year 2020). Describing the broader study: The collaborator samples originated in the United States, Italy and Spain and spanned the acute and convalescent phases of COVID-19. Subjects who had been exposed to COVID-19, were actively infected with it, or had recovered from it provided the deeply sampled blood TCRbeta repertoires that made up the dataset. Nearly every sample came with metadata listing a de-identified subject ID, COVID-19 status, age in years and sex. A freely available public database, intended as a resource for researchers studying the immune response to SARS-CoV-2, is where the repertoires were released. Where available, HLA class I and class II types were obtained from metadata supplied by the sample provider rather than from assay-based typing. The samples were drawn from two sources: the first 160 participants of the ongoing ImmuneRACE study, and approximately 1,300 subjects contributed by 6 global collaborators. The prospective study material was composed of cDNA or gDNA derived from T cells, B-cell-depleted T cells, or PBMCs. Results the study describes overall, beyond this receptor: The quantity of clinical and demographic metadata differed by source and by participant and was supplied without curation.

Details on this clone: Its specific antigen is unknown. Base qualities were left out, and no much larger clone turns up one base away.

At the junction V is shortened by 4 bases and J by 0 bases, with 13 bases in between. According to the germline V gene (reference sequence), CDR1 reads SEHNR and CDR2 reads FQNEAQ. Including the terminal cysteine and phenylalanine, the CDR3 comprises 17 residues. Solely the CDR3 DNA is kept, with 51 bases framed from the first base. Each collaborating institution followed its own protocols to collect whole blood in K2EDTA tubes. For TCRbeta analysis, collaborators shipped samples in one of three forms: frozen whole blood, isolated PBMCs, or DNA extracted from either of those sample types. TCRbeta CDR3 regions were amplified from genomic DNA by means of the immunoSEQ Assay, a bias-controlled multiplex PCR. The authors' pipeline ran thus. The number of nucleated cells in each sample was estimated by amplification of reference gene primers within the assay. To quantify the absolute abundance of each unique TCRbeta CDR3 rearrangement, sequence reads were collapsed and filtered. For each sample, productive Simpson clonality was calculated as the square root of Simpson's diversity index across productive rearrangements. TCRdb took over this immuneACCESS table, retaining in-frame rearrangements with V and J assigned. Such tables are incomplete; in checked studies, under half of the missing clones stem from an unresolved V gene, and the remainder is unexplained. Clonal size and the V and J genes are those of that table, whereas D and trimming came from the DNA. This sample gives approximately 150,000 clones in total; around 88% of them show up just once. The ten largest account for roughly 18% of the sample.

Sequencing was performed on peripheral blood. This sequence was found in a man aged 45 to 65 with active or convalescent COVID-19. This sequence uses TRBV7-9 and TRBJ2-6, with TRBD1 as a weak D call on 6 bases. The base sequence is TGTGCCAGCAGCTACCACGGACAGCCCTCTGGGGCCAACGTCCTGACTTTC. This is translated as CASSYHGQPSGANVLTF.